Listed below are T cell receptor beta chains from one sample, sequenced in a study of T cells in localized non-small cell lung cancer. Data came from immunoSEQ multiplex PCR; TCRdb stores just in-frame clones and leaves some out. The sample holds tens of thousands of clones, more than 75% seen once. Material: peripheral blood, obtained before any cancer treatment. These TCRs come from a woman aged 40-69 years with stage I squamous cell lung carcinoma. CDR3s include the opening cysteine and the closing phenylalanine or tryptophan. The D gene is left open where the match is weak. Rows may omit the clone size; those that give it use once, few, many or a size class.

J,size,V,D,CDR3,DNA
TRBJ2-6,-,TRBV4-2,-,CASSHTTGTSGANVLTF,TGTGCCAGCAGCCACACTACCGGGACCTCTGGGGCCAACGTCCTGACTTTC
TRBJ2-6,-,TRBV5-1,-,CASSLGAGAGANVLTF,TGCGCCAGCAGCTTGGGGGCCGGGGCTGGGGCCAACGTCCTGACTTTC
TRBJ1-2,-,TRBV6-5,TRBD1,CATVGGTALYYGYTF,TGTGCCACCGTGGGCGGGACAGCACTATACTATGGCTACACCTTC
TRBJ2-1,-,TRBV7-9,-,CASSPPNGAVLDEQFF,TGTGCCAGCAGCCCCCCGAACGGGGCGGTGTTGGATGAGCAGTTCTTC
TRBJ1-2,-,TRBV2,-,CASSERGNGYGYTF,TGTGCCAGCAGTGAACGGGGTAACGGCTATGGCTACACCTTC
TRBJ2-3,-,TRBV7-2,TRBD2,CASSLASGGLRGTDTQYF,TGTGCCAGCAGCTTAGCTAGCGGGGGACTCCGGGGCACAGATACGCAGTATTTT
TRBJ1-1,-,TRBV10-2,-,CASSTTGVDTEAFF,TGCGCCAGCAGTACGACGGGTGTCGACACTGAAGCTTTCTTT
TRBJ1-1,once,TRBV19,-,CASSIIYNTEAFF,TGTGCCAGTAGTATCATCTACAACACTGAAGCTTTCTTT
TRBJ1-6,-,TRBV6-1,-,CASKKDRDGNSPLHF,TGTGCCAGCAAAAAGGACCGGGACGGGAATTCACCCCTCCACTTT
TRBJ2-3,-,TRBV7-2,-,CASSLGGATRTDTQYF,TGTGCCAGCAGCTTAGGCGGGGCTACTCGCACAGATACGCAGTATTTT
TRBJ2-1,-,TRBV11-2,-,CASSFRGDRFF,TGTGCCAGCAGCTTCAGGGGAGACCGGTTCTTC
TRBJ2-3,once,TRBV30,TRBD1,CAWSAQGGTDTQYF,TGTGCCTGGAGTGCACAGGGGGGCACAGATACGCAGTATTTT
TRBJ1-2,-,TRBV6-5,TRBD1,CASSFGTGDRYGYTF,TGTGCCAGCAGTTTCGGGACAGGGGATCGCTATGGCTACACCTTC
TRBJ1-6,-,TRBV6-4,-,CASSAPPWSSYNSPLHF,TGTGCCAGCAGTGCCCCACCGTGGAGCTCCTATAATTCACCCCTCCACTTT
TRBJ1-5,-,TRBV5-1,-,CASSLGGKNQPQHF,TGCGCCAGCAGCTTGGGTGGGAAAAATCAGCCCCAGCATTTT
TRBJ1-2,-,TRBV13,-,CASSSIAGPSIGYTF,TGTGCCAGCAGCTCTATAGCTGGGCCATCTATTGGCTACACCTTC
TRBJ2-1,-,TRBV6-6,TRBD2,CASNRRTSGAYNEQFF,TGTGCCAGCAACAGACGAACTAGCGGGGCTTACAATGAGCAGTTCTTC
TRBJ1-6,once,TRBV4-2,-,CASSQTQGVYNSPLHF,TGTGCCAGCAGCCAAACTCAGGGAGTGTATAATTCACCCCTCCACTTT
TRBJ1-1,once,TRBV9,-,CASSSFRDPGKAPATEAFF,TGTGCCAGCAGCTCCTTCCGGGACCCAGGGAAAGCGCCGGCCACTGAAGCTTTCTTT
TRBJ1-1,few,TRBV10-2,TRBD1,CASREGALGTEAFF,TGCGCCAGCAGGGAGGGGGCGTTGGGCACTGAAGCTTTCTTT
TRBJ1-5,-,TRBV2,-,CASSTGSNQPQHF,TGTGCCAGCAGTACAGGGAGCAATCAGCCCCAGCATTTT
TRBJ1-5,-,TRBV19,-,CASSITPPGNQPQHF,TGTGCCAGTAGTATAACCCCCCCTGGCAATCAGCCCCAGCATTTT
TRBJ2-1,-,TRBV5-1,-,CASSLAGFREQFF,TGCGCCAGCAGCTTGGCCGGCTTCCGTGAGCAGTTCTTC
TRBJ1-1,-,TRBV30,-,CAWSLPGGGTEAFF,TGTGCCTGGAGTCTCCCGGGGGGCGGCACTGAAGCTTTCTTT
TRBJ1-3,-,TRBV7-8,-,CASSLAGGSGNTIYF,TGTGCCAGCAGCTTAGCAGGGGGCTCTGGAAACACCATATATTTT
TRBJ2-7,once,TRBV29-1,TRBD2,CSVEDRKGLYSYEQYF,TGCAGCGTTGAAGATCGGAAGGGACTATACTCCTACGAGCAGTACTTC
TRBJ1-5,once,TRBV7-2,-,CASSLVSQGGRTQHF,TGTGCCAGCAGCTTAGTCTCGCAGGGCGGGCGGACCCAGCATTTT
TRBJ2-7,-,TRBV27,-,CASRRQGEQYF,TGTGCCAGCAGACGCCAGGGGGAGCAGTACTTC
TRBJ2-7,-,TRBV30,-,CAWSLTFYEQYF,TGTGCCTGGAGTTTGACATTCTACGAGCAGTACTTC
TRBJ1-4,-,TRBV5-1,-,CASSSQGTVEKLFF,TGCGCCAGCAGCTCACAAGGGACGGTTGAAAAACTGTTTTTT
TRBJ1-4,-,TRBV6-5,-,CASSYSYATNEKLFF,TGTGCCAGCAGTTACTCTTATGCAACTAATGAAAAACTGTTTTTT